A selection of T cell receptor beta chains follows, all from one sample in a study of T cell responses to AZD1222 COVID-19 vaccine. The repertoire was sequenced with immunoSEQ multiplex PCR; TCRdb's copy has only in-frame clones and lacks some. This table holds around 160,000 clones, around 94% found once. Specimen: peripheral blood, collected 28 days after the second AZD1222 dose. Receptor source: an adult who received the AZD1222 COVID-19 vaccine. Both conserved end residues are part of each CDR3. A row's size may be missing; if present it is once, few, many or a size class.

clone_size | v_call | cdr3_aa
- | TRBV30 | CAWSQTRGWEAFF
- | TRBV5-1 | CASSFGGRTYNEQFF
- | TRBV30 | CAWSLSQGEAFF
- | TRBV27 | CASSPRLAGLNEQFF
- | TRBV15 | CATSRERDPYEQYF
- | TRBV5-4 | CASSFGGGRILNYGYTF
- | TRBV18 | CASSVAGTEGQYF
- | TRBV6-6 | CATRDIPGSGAGELFF
- | TRBV9 | CASSDWTGGEQYF
- | TRBV7-8 | CASKPGHSNTEAFF
- | TRBV7-3 | CASSPLPGAPYEQYF
- | TRBV25-1 | CASRTGNQETQYF
few | TRBV7-9 | CASSLGQGKSEQYF
- | TRBV27 | CASSLPDRSNEQFF
- | TRBV19 | CASSLSSAGKTEAFF
- | TRBV7-9 | CASRPGLAGNYEQYF
- | TRBV7-9 | CASSPPGWHSSYEQYF
- | TRBV10-1 | CASSARGRRPPSTDTQYF
- | TRBV3-1/TRBV3-2 | CASSQGEEGVYGVDEQFF
- | TRBV24-1 | CATSDFDSSYNEQFF
- | TRBV3-1/TRBV3-2 | CASSQGGQGNQPQHF
- | TRBV27 | CASSYALSGVWGTEAFF
- | TRBV28 | CASSFPGQGAFGPYEQYF
- | TRBV10-3 | CAISDPQEANYGYTF
- | TRBV4-1 | CASSLAILVEEQYF
- | TRBV28 | CASSFIAGVRGEQFF
- | TRBV18 | CASSPLGGSGTDTQYF
- | TRBV10-2 | CASSEVIGELFF
once | TRBV19 | CASSIPLGAGGLHPSTDTQYF
once | TRBV6-6 | CASSYGGRADEQFF
- | TRBV10-3 | CATGGSSGEQYF
- | TRBV7-2 | CASSQTGGIYNEQFF
- | TRBV9 | CASSVIGDTQYF
- | TRBV6-5 | CASSYLAGSGTEAFF
- | TRBV19 | CASSPMGGPGPQHF
- | TRBV10-3 | CAISEPGLAGMNTGELFF